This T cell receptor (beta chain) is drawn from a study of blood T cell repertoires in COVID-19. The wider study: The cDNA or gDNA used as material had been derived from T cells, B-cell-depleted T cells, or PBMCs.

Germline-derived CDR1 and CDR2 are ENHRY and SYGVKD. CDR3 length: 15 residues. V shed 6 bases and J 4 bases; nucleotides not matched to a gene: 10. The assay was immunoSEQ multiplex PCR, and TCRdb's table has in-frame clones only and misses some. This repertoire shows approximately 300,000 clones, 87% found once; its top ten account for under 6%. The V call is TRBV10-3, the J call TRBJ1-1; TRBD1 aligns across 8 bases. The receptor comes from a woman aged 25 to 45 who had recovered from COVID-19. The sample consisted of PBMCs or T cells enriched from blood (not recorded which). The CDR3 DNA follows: TGTGCCATCAGCGGCCACCACAGGGGGTCCACTGAAGCTTTCTTT. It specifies CAISGHHRGSTEAFF.